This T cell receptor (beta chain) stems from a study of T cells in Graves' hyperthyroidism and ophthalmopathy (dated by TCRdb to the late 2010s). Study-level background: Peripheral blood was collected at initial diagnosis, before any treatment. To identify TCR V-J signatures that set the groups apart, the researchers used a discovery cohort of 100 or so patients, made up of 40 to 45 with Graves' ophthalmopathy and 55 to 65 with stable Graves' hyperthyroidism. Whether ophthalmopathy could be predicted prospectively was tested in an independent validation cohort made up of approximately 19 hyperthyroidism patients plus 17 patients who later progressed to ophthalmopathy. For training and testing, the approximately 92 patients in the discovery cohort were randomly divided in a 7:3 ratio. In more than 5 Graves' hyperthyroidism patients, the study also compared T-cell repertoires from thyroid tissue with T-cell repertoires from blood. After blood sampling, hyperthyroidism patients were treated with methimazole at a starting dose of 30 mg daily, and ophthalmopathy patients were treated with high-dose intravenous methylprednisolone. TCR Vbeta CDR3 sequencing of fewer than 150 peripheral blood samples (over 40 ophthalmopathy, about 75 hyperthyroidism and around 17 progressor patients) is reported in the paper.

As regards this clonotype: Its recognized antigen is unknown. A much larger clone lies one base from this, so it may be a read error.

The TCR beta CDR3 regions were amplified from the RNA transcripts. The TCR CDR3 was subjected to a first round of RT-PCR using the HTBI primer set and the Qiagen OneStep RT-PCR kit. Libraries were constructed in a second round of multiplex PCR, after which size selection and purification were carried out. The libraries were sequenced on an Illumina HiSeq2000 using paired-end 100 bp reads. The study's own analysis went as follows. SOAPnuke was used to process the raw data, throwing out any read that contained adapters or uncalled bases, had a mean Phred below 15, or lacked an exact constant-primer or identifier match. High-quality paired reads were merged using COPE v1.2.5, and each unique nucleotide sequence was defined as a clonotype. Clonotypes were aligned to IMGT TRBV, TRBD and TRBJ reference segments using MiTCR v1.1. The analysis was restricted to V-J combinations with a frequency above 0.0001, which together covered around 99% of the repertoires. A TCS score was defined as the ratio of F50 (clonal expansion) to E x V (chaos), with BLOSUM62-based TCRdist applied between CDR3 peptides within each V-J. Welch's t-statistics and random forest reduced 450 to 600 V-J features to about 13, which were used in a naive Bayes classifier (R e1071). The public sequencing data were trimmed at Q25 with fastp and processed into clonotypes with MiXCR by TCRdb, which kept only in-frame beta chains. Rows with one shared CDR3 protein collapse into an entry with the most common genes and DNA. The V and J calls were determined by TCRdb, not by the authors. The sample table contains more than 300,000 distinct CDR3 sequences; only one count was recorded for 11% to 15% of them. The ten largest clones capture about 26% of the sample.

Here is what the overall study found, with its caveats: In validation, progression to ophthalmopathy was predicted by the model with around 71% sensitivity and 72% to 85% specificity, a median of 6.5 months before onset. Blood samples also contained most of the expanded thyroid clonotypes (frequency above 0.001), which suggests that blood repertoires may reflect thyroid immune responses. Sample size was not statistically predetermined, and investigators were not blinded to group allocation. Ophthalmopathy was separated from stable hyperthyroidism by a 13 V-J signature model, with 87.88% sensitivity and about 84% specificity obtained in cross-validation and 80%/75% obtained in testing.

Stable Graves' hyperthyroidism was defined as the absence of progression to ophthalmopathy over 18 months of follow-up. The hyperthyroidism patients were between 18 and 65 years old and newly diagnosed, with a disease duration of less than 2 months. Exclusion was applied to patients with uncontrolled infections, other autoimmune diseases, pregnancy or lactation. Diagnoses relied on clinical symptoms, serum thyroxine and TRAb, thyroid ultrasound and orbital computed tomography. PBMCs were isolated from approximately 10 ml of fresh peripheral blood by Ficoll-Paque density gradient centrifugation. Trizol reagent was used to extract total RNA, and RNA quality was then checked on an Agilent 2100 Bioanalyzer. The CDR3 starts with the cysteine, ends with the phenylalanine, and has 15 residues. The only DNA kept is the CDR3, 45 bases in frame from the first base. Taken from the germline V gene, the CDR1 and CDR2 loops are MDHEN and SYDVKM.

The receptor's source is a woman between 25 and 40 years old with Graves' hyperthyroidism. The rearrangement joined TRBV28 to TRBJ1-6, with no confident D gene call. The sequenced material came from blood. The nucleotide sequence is TGTGCCAGCAGCCCCCCCCAGTTCCGTAATTCACCCTTCCACTTT. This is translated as CASSPPQFRNSPFHF.